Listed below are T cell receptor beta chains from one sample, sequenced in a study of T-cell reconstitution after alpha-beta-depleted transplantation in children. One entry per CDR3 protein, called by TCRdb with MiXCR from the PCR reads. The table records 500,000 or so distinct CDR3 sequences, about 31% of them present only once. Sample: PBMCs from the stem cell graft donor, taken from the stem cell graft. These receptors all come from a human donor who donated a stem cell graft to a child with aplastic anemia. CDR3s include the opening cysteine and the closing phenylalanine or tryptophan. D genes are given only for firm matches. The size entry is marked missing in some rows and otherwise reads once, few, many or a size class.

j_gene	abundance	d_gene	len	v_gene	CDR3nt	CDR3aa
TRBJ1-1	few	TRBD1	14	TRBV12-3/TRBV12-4	TGTGCCAGCAGTTCTACACAGGGGCACACTGAAGCTTTCTTT	CASSSTQGHTEAFF
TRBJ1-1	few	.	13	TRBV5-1	TGCGCCAGCAACGGGATGGGGGGAACTGAAGCTTTCTTT	CASNGMGGTEAFF
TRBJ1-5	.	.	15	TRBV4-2	TGTGCCAGCAGCCAAGATATTGAGGCGTATCAGCCCCAGCATTTT	CASSQDIEAYQPQHF
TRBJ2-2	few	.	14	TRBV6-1	TGTGCCAGCAGTGCTGGACAGTACACCGGGGAGCTGTTTTTT	CASSAGQYTGELFF
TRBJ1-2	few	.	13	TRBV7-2	TGTGCCAGCAGCTTAGTCGAGACTTCTGGCTACACCTTC	CASSLVETSGYTF
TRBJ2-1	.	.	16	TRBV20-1	TGCAGTGCTAGGGTTACTAGGTCGAGCTCCTACAATGAGCAGTTCTTC	CSARVTRSSSYNEQFF
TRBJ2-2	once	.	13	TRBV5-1	TGCGCCAGCAGCTCCCGAGGGCCCGGGGAGCTGTTTTTT	CASSSRGPGELFF
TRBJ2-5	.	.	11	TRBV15	TGTGCCACCAGCAGCCGAGAGACCCAGTACTTC	CATSSRETQYF
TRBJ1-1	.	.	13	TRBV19	TGTGCCGCGTCTTGGAGAATGGACACTGAAGCTTTCTTT	CAASWRMDTEAFF
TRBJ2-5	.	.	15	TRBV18	TGTGCCAGCTCACCATCGAGGAGGGGGCAAGAGACCCAGTACTTC	CASSPSRRGQETQYF
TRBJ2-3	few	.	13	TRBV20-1	TGCAGTGCTAGAGATCTGAGCACAGATACGCAGTATTTT	CSARDLSTDTQYF
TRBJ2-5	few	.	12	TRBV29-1	TGCAGCGTTTCCTTCCAGGGTGAGACCCAGTACTTC	CSVSFQGETQYF
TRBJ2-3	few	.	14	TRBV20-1	TGCAGTGCTTCGGCGACTACTAGCACAGATACGCAGTATTTT	CSASATTSTDTQYF
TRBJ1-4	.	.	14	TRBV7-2	TGTGCCAGCAGCTTAGATGGACGGGATGAAAAACTGTTTTTT	CASSLDGRDEKLFF
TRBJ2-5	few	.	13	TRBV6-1	TGTGCCAGCAGCTCGGGGTTCCTAGAGACCCAGTACTTC	CASSSGFLETQYF
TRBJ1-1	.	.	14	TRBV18	TGTGCCAGCTCGCGCAGGGGTATGAACACTGAAGCTTTCTTT	CASSRRGMNTEAFF
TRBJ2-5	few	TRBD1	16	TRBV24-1	TGTGCCACCAGTGATCCGGGGGACAGGGGGCAAGAGACCCAGTACTTC	CATSDPGDRGQETQYF
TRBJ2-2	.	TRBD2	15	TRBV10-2	TGCGCCAGCGGAGGACTAGCGGGAGCTCCCGGGGAGCTGTTTTTT	CASGGLAGAPGELFF
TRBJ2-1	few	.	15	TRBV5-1	TGCGCCAGCAGCTTGGGTGGGCAGTCCTACAATGAGCAGTTCTTC	CASSLGGQSYNEQFF
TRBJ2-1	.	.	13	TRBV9	TGTGCCAGCAGCGTAGTCCAGGTGGGCGAGCAGTTCTTC	CASSVVQVGEQFF
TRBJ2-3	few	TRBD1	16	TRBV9	TGTGCCAGCAGCGTAGCTGACAGGGCACTCACAGATACGCAGTATTTT	CASSVADRALTDTQYF
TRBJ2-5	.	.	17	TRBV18	TGTGCCAGCTCACCGGCATCTCCGGGAACGACACAAGAGACCCAGTACTTC	CASSPASPGTTQETQYF
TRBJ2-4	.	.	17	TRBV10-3	TGTGCCATCAGTGAGTCGCTGGGCAGGGAGAGCAAAAACATTCAGTACTTC	CAISESLGRESKNIQYF
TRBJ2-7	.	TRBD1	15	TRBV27	TGTGCCAGCAGTTCCGGGACAGGGGTGACCTACGAGCAGTACTTC	CASSSGTGVTYEQYF
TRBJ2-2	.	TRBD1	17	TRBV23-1	TGCGCCAGCCTCTTTGGGATGGACAGGCCCAACACCGGGGAGCTGTTTTTT	CASLFGMDRPNTGELFF
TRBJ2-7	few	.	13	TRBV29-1	TGCAGCGTTGAATCGGCGACGCTTGGGGAGCAGTACTTC	CSVESATLGEQYF
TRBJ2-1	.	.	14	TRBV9	TGTGCCAGCAGTCTAGGAGGGACTCCTAATGAGCAGTTCTTC	CASSLGGTPNEQFF
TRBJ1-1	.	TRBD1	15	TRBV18	TGTGCCAGCTCCGCAGGGGGGGTCATGAACACTGAAGCTTTCTTT	CASSAGGVMNTEAFF
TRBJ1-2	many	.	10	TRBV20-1	TGCAGTGCTAATGGGGCCACGGTCTACTTC	CSANGATVYF
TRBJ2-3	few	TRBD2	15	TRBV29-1	TGCAGCGTCGGAAGGACGGGGGGTAGCACAGATACGCAGTATTTT	CSVGRTGGSTDTQYF
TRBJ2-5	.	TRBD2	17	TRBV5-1	TGCGCCAGCAGCCACATTCTTGCTTTCGGGGGGCAAGAGACCCAGTACTTC	CASSHILAFGGQETQYF
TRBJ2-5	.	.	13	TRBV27	TGTGCCAGCAGTTTCCGGTGGGAAGAGACCCAGTACTTC	CASSFRWEETQYF
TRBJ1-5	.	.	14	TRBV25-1	TGTGCCAGCAGTGAATTTGGAAGCAATCAGCCCCAGCATTTT	CASSEFGSNQPQHF
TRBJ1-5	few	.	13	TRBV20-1	TGCAGTGCGGAGGGCCCGAGCAATCAGCCCCAGCATTTT	CSAEGPSNQPQHF
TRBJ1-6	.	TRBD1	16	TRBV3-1	TGTGCCAGCAGCCATTTAGGGACAGGGAGGAACTCACCCCTCCACTTT	CASSHLGTGRNSPLHF
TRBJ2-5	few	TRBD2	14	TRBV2	TGTGCCAGCAGCACACAGCGGGGGCAAGAGACCCAGTACTTC	CASSTQRGQETQYF
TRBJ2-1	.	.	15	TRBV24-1	TGTGCCACCAGTGATTCCGGGACTCTTAACGGTGAGCAGTTCTTC	CATSDSGTLNGEQFF
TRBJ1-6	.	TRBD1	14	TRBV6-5	TGTGCCAGCAGTTACCGGGACAGCGATTCACCCCTCCACTTT	CASSYRDSDSPLHF
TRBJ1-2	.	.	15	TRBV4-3	TGCGCCAGCAGCCAAGACCCGAACGCTAACTATGGCTACACCTTC	CASSQDPNANYGYTF
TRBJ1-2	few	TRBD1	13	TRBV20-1	TGCAGTGCTCCCCCAGCAGGGGGGTATGGCTACACCTTC	CSAPPAGGYGYTF
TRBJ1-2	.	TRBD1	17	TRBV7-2	TGTGCCAGCATCAAAGAGACGGTGACAGGGAGATTCTATGGCTACACCTTC	CASIKETVTGRFYGYTF
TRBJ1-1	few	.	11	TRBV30	TGTGCCCCTGGAAATGTCTTCCGAGCTTTCTTT	CAPGNVFRAFF
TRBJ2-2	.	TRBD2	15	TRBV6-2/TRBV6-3	TGTGCCAGCAGTTCGGCGGGAGGGCCATCCGGGGAGCTGTTTTTT	CASSSAGGPSGELFF
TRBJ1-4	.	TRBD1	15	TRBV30	TGTGCCTGGAGTGTACGGGGACAGTCTAATGAAAAACTGTTTTTT	CAWSVRGQSNEKLFF
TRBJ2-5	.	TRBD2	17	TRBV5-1	TGCGCCAGCAGCAGGACGACTAGCGGAAAAACGGGGGAGACCCAGTACTTC	CASSRTTSGKTGETQYF
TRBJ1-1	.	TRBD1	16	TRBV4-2	TGTGCCAGCAGCCTACGGACAGGGGGCAGGGGAACTGAAGCTTTCTTT	CASSLRTGGRGTEAFF
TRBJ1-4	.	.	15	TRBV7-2	TGTGCCAGCAGCTCGACAGGCCGGATTAATGAAAAACTGTTTTTT	CASSSTGRINEKLFF
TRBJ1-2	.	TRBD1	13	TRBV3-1	TGTGCCAGCAGCCAGGGACAGACTTTGGGCTACACCTTC	CASSQGQTLGYTF
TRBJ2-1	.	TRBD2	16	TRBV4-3	TGCGCCAGCAGCCAAAGGACTAGCGGGGTATACAATGAGCAGTTCTTC	CASSQRTSGVYNEQFF
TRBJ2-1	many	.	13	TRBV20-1	TGCAGTGCTAGAGGCCCAGCCCCCAATGAGCAGTTCTTC	CSARGPAPNEQFF
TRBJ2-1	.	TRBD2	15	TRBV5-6	TGTGCCAGCAGCTTGGCCGGGGGGTCCCTCAATGAGCAGTTCTTC	CASSLAGGSLNEQFF
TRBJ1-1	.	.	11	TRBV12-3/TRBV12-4	TGTGCCAGCAGCCTTGCTCTCGGAGCTTTCTTT	CASSLALGAFF
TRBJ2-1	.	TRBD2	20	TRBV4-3	TGCGCCAGCAGCCAAGTCAGGAGGACTAGCGGAACCCCATCCTACAATGAGCAGTTCTTC	CASSQVRRTSGTPSYNEQFF
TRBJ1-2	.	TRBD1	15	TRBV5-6	TGTGCCAGCAGCACGGGGACAGGGAGCGGCTATGGCTACACCTTC	CASSTGTGSGYGYTF
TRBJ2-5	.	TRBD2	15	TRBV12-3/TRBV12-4	TGTGCCAGCAGTGATTCACTAGCGGACGTAGAGACCCAGTACTTC	CASSDSLADVETQYF
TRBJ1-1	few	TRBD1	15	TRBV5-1	TGCGCCAGCAGCTTGGCAGGACAGGGATTGGCTGAAGCTTTCTTT	CASSLAGQGLAEAFF
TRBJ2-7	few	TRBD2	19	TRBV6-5	TGTGCCAGCAGTTACATGGCCAACCGACGGGGAGGGCCATCCTACGAGCAGTACTTC	CASSYMANRRGGPSYEQYF
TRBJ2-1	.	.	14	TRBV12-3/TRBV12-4	TGTGCCAGCAGTTTACTAGCGTTGAACAATGAGCAGTTCTTC	CASSLLALNNEQFF
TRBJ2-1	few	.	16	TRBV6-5	TGTGCCAGCAGTTACTCATCGTCCTGGGTTGAGGGAGAGCAGTTCTTC	CASSYSSSWVEGEQFF
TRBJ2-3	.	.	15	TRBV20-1	TGCAGTGCTAGGAGTAGCGGAGAGAGCACAGATACGCAGTATTTT	CSARSSGESTDTQYF